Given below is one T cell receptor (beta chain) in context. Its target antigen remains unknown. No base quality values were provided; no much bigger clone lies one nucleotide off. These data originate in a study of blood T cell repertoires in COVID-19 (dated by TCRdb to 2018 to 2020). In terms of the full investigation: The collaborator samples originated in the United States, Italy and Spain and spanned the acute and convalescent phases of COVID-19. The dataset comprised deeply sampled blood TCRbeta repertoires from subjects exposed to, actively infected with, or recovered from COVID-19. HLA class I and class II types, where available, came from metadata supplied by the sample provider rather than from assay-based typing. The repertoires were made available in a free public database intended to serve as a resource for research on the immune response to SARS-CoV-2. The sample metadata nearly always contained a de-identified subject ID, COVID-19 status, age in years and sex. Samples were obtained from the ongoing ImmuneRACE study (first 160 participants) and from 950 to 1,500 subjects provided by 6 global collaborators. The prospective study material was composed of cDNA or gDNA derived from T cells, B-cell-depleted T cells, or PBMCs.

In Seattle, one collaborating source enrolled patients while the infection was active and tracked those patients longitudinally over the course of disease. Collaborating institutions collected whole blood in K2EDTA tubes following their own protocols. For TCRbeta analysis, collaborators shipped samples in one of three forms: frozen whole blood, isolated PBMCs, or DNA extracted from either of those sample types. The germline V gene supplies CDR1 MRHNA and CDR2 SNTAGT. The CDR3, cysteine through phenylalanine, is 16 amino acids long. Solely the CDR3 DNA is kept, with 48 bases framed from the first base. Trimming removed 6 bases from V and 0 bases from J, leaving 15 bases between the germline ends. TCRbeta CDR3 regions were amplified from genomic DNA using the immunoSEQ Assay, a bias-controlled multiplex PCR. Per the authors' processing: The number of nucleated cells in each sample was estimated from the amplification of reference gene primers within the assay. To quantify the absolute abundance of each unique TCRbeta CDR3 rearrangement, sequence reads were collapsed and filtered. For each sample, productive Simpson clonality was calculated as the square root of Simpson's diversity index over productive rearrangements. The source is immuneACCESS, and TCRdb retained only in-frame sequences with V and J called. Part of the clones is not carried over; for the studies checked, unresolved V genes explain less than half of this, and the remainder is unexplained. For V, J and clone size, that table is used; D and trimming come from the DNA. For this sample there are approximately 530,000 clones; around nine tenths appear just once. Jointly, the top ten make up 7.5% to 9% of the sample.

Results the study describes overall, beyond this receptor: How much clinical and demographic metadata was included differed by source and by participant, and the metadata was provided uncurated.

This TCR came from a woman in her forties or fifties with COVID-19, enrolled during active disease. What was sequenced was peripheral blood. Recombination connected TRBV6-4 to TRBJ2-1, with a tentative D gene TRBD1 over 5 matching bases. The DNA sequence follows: TGTGCCAGCAGAAAGCAGGGCCCTAGCTCCTACAATGAGCAGTTCTTC. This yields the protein CASRKQGPSSYNEQFF.